Listed below are T cell receptor beta chains from one sample, sequenced in a study of cytomegalovirus exposure and HLA in healthy donors. Generated by immunoSEQ multiplex PCR, the TCRdb table keeps only in-frame clones and is missing some. This sample has under 200,000 clones, with about four fifths found just once. Sequencing was carried out using PBMCs. The receptors here all came from a woman aged 50 to 65 in good health and CMV-seronegative. The CDR3 runs from the conserved cysteine through the conserved F or W.

CDR3 length: 13
V gene: TRBV27
J gene: TRBJ1-4
CDR3 protein: CASSLRANEKLFF

CDR3 length: 13
V gene: TRBV10-3
J gene: TRBJ1-3
CDR3 protein: CAISWTGGNTIYF

CDR3 length: 14
V gene: TRBV11-2
J gene: TRBJ1-2
CDR3 protein: CASSLAGDAYGYTF

CDR3 length: 14
V gene: TRBV28
J gene: TRBJ1-1
CDR3 protein: CASSLKGGHTEAFF

CDR3 length: 16
V gene: TRBV5-1
J gene: TRBJ2-5
CDR3 protein: CASSPTPTAIQETQYF

CDR3 length: 13
V gene: TRBV6-5
J gene: TRBJ1-3
CDR3 protein: CASQDAPEDTIYF

CDR3 length: 17
V gene: TRBV5-1
J gene: TRBJ2-1
CDR3 protein: CASSRYQPGLVYNEQFF

CDR3 length: 16
V gene: TRBV12-5
J gene: TRBJ2-5
CDR3 protein: CASGSSGTGRQETQYF

CDR3 length: 15
V gene: TRBV27
J gene: TRBJ1-5
CDR3 protein: CASSPRTGMGQPQHF

CDR3 length: 16
V gene: TRBV11-2
J gene: TRBJ2-7
CDR3 protein: CASSLAYGLAGPEQYF

CDR3 length: 14
V gene: TRBV28
J gene: TRBJ2-5
CDR3 protein: CASAKGAEQETQYF

CDR3 length: 14
V gene: TRBV18
J gene: TRBJ1-5
CDR3 protein: CASSSAGRNQPQHF

CDR3 length: 15
V gene: TRBV7-6
J gene: TRBJ2-3
CDR3 protein: CASSLRGTRTDTQYF

CDR3 length: 16
V gene: TRBV13
J gene: TRBJ2-7
CDR3 protein: CASSLEPSGRAGEQYF

CDR3 length: 15
V gene: TRBV2
J gene: TRBJ2-3
CDR3 protein: CASSDEQLSTDTQYF

CDR3 length: 15
V gene: TRBV10-3
J gene: TRBJ2-5
CDR3 protein: CAISDTHSGGETQYF

CDR3 length: 13
V gene: TRBV19
J gene: TRBJ1-1
CDR3 protein: CASNPQDRHEAFF

CDR3 length: 14
V gene: TRBV11-2
J gene: TRBJ1-5
CDR3 protein: CASSLETGDQPQHF

CDR3 length: 13
V gene: TRBV28
J gene: TRBJ2-1
CDR3 protein: CASSLQGYNEQFF

CDR3 length: 14
V gene: TRBV4-3
J gene: TRBJ2-7
CDR3 protein: CASSQDFAGGEQYF

CDR3 length: 12
V gene: TRBV7-3
J gene: TRBJ1-1
CDR3 protein: CASSSTGGAPFF

CDR3 length: 13
V gene: TRBV5-4
J gene: TRBJ2-5
CDR3 protein: CASSLASRETQYF

CDR3 length: 13
V gene: TRBV7-3
J gene: TRBJ1-2
CDR3 protein: CASSLRQGSGYTF

CDR3 length: 14
V gene: TRBV18
J gene: TRBJ2-7
CDR3 protein: CASSPFGQTYEQYF

CDR3 length: 16
V gene: TRBV9
J gene: TRBJ2-2
CDR3 protein: CASSVELYANTGELFF

CDR3 length: 15
V gene: TRBV4-1
J gene: TRBJ2-2
CDR3 protein: CASSQGQGNTGELFF

CDR3 length: 14
V gene: TRBV7-2
J gene: TRBJ1-2
CDR3 protein: CASSPPGWLGGYTF

CDR3 length: 16
V gene: TRBV6-1
J gene: TRBJ2-7
CDR3 protein: CASSVVRASGSYEQYF

CDR3 length: 14
V gene: TRBV25-1
J gene: TRBJ2-3
CDR3 protein: CASSVTGSTDTQYF

CDR3 length: 15
V gene: TRBV27
J gene: TRBJ2-1
CDR3 protein: CAASGTRDSYNEQFF

CDR3 length: 14
V gene: TRBV10-3
J gene: TRBJ2-1
CDR3 protein: CAISSLASYNEQFF

CDR3 length: 15
V gene: TRBV11-2
J gene: TRBJ2-1
CDR3 protein: CASSLGVTSGNEQFF

CDR3 length: 16
V gene: TRBV11-2
J gene: TRBJ2-7
CDR3 protein: CASSPRVSGLTYEQYF

CDR3 length: 13
V gene: TRBV2
J gene: TRBJ2-3
CDR3 protein: CASSDQITDTQYF

CDR3 length: 13
V gene: TRBV29-1
J gene: TRBJ2-3
CDR3 protein: CSVVYPNTDTQYF

CDR3 length: 16
V gene: TRBV15
J gene: TRBJ1-5
CDR3 protein: CATSRVGRGSNQPQHF

CDR3 length: 16
V gene: TRBV27
J gene: TRBJ2-6
CDR3 protein: CASSYPHKSGANVLTF

CDR3 length: 17
V gene: TRBV7-3
J gene: TRBJ2-1
CDR3 protein: CASSLAGTGLAGNEQFF

CDR3 length: 21
V gene: TRBV2
J gene: TRBJ2-3
CDR3 protein: CASSEGLGLREVRLSTDTQYF

CDR3 length: 10
V gene: TRBV30
J gene: TRBJ1-2
CDR3 protein: CAWYRGIYTF

CDR3 length: 11
V gene: TRBV20-1
J gene: TRBJ1-1
CDR3 protein: CSARGDTEAFF

CDR3 length: 15
V gene: TRBV5-6
J gene: TRBJ1-3
CDR3 protein: CASSRGGNSGNTIYF

CDR3 length: 14
V gene: TRBV13
J gene: TRBJ1-1
CDR3 protein: CASSLRGPGTEAFF

CDR3 length: 15
V gene: TRBV27
J gene: TRBJ1-4
CDR3 protein: CASSLFRDSGEKLFF

CDR3 length: 16
V gene: TRBV9
J gene: TRBJ2-1
CDR3 protein: CASSVGRRGLYNEQFF